A selection of T cell receptor beta chains follows, all from one sample in a study of identical twins. TCRdb fed the 5' RACE reads into MiXCR, producing one record per CDR3 protein. The table includes about 280,000 distinct CDR3 sequences, roughly 8.6% detected once. These data were also filed under a second study, of yellow fever vaccine responses in identical twins.

The sequenced sample was memory (CD45RO+) T cells sorted from blood. The receptors originated from a woman between 18 and 29 years old in good health. CDR3s include the opening cysteine and the closing phenylalanine or tryptophan. D genes are given only for firm matches. Size tells how often a clone was seen (once, few, many) or the class of an expanded clone, and some rows leave it out.

.	TRBV6-1	TRBJ2-3	TRBD1	CASSRTTGPSTDTQYF	TGTGCCAGCAGCCGAACGACAGGGCCTAGCACAGATACGCAGTATTTT
few	TRBV5-1	TRBJ2-1	.	CASSLPQGYNEQFF	TGCGCCAGCAGCTTGCCCCAGGGCTACAATGAGCAGTTCTTC
.	TRBV7-2	TRBJ2-1	.	CASSLKVGGAYNEQFF	TGTGCCAGCAGCTTAAAAGTAGGCGGCGCCTACAATGAGCAGTTCTTC
.	TRBV25-1	TRBJ1-1	TRBD1	CASSGTGPKAFF	TGTGCCAGCAGTGGGACAGGCCCAAAAGCTTTCTTT
few	TRBV6-1	TRBJ1-4	TRBD1	CASKNRDRAEKLFF	TGTGCCAGCAAAAATCGGGACAGGGCTGAAAAACTGTTTTTT
.	TRBV6-2/TRBV6-3	TRBJ2-7	TRBD1	CASKPGTGIYERYF	TGTGCCAGCAAGCCCGGGACAGGGATCTACGAGCGGTACTTC
few	TRBV28	TRBJ2-1	TRBD2	CASSLVGGRGEQFF	TGTGCCAGCAGTTTAGTCGGCGGGAGAGGTGAGCAGTTCTTC
many	TRBV5-1	TRBJ1-2	.	CASSSDRRYGYTF	TGCGCCAGCAGCTCAGACAGACGTTATGGCTACACCTTC
.	TRBV7-9	TRBJ1-1	.	CASSPPDTEAFF	TGTGCCAGCAGCCCGCCGGACACTGAAGCTTTCTTT
few	TRBV28	TRBJ1-2	.	CASSLLGVYYGYTF	TGTGCCAGCAGTTTATTAGGGGTTTACTATGGCTACACCTTC
.	TRBV2	TRBJ2-2	.	CASSSFQTRNTGELFF	TGTGCCAGCAGTTCATTTCAGACTAGGAACACCGGGGAGCTGTTTTTT
.	TRBV5-1	TRBJ2-1	TRBD2	CASSGGASGPAEQFF	TGCGCCAGCAGCGGAGGAGCTAGCGGCCCCGCCGAGCAGTTCTTC
.	TRBV7-2	TRBJ2-1	.	CASSLAPLHEQFF	TGTGCCAGCAGCTTAGCCCCATTGCATGAGCAGTTCTTC
.	TRBV7-9	TRBJ2-1	.	CASSGRDPSSYNEQFF	TGTGCCAGCAGCGGCCGGGACCCTAGCTCCTACAATGAGCAGTTCTTC
many	TRBV10-3	TRBJ1-2	TRBD1	CAISESGTGQANYGYTF	TGTGCCATCAGTGAGTCTGGGACAGGTCAAGCTAACTATGGCTACACCTTC
few	TRBV11-3	TRBJ2-1	.	CASSLTSLSYNEQFF	TGTGCCAGCAGCTTAACTAGTCTATCCTACAATGAGCAGTTCTTC
once	TRBV6-5	TRBJ2-7	TRBD2	CASSTRSGTSVPSYEQYF	TGTGCCAGCAGTACACGATCCGGGACTAGCGTCCCCTCCTACGAGCAGTACTTC
few	TRBV6-2/TRBV6-3	TRBJ2-2	.	CASTYSTGELFF	TGTGCCAGCACCTATTCCACCGGGGAGCTGTTTTTT
few	TRBV4-1	TRBJ2-3	TRBD2	CASSQLVLVVSGRLSDTQYF	TGCGCCAGCAGCCAATTGGTTTTGGTCGTTAGCGGGAGACTATCAGATACGCAGTATTTT
many	TRBV29-1	TRBJ2-1	.	CSVEFLFNEQFF	TGCAGCGTTGAATTCCTATTCAATGAGCAGTTCTTC
many	TRBV10-3	TRBJ2-1	.	CAIWKGSSYNEQFF	TGTGCCATCTGGAAAGGAAGCTCCTACAATGAGCAGTTCTTC
few	TRBV4-2	TRBJ2-1	TRBD2	CASSPKFASGLAGQSSYNEQFF	TGTGCCAGCAGCCCCAAATTCGCCAGCGGGCTAGCGGGCCAGAGCTCCTACAATGAGCAGTTCTTC
few	TRBV12-3/TRBV12-4	TRBJ2-7	TRBD1	CASTQDRDGEQYF	TGTGCCAGCACCCAGGACAGGGATGGCGAGCAGTACTTC
.	TRBV20-1	TRBJ2-3	TRBD1	CSAPRTGVDTQYF	TGCAGTGCTCCGAGAACAGGGGTCGATACGCAGTATTTT
.	TRBV6-1	TRBJ2-2	.	CASRSYGVAGELFF	TGTGCCAGCAGATCTTATGGGGTCGCCGGGGAGCTGTTTTTT
.	TRBV12-3/TRBV12-4	TRBJ1-6	TRBD1	CASSLEAGGRSPLHF	TGTGCCAGCAGTTTAGAGGCAGGGGGAAGATCACCCCTCCACTTT
.	TRBV18	TRBJ1-1	.	CASAGQTQNTEAFF	TGTGCCAGCGCGGGACAAACACAGAACACTGAAGCTTTCTTT
few	TRBV29-1	TRBJ1-1	.	CSVQHTNTEAFF	TGCAGCGTCCAACACACGAACACTGAAGCTTTCTTT
few	TRBV3-1	TRBJ2-5	TRBD2	CASSPLPGGGETQYF	TGTGCCAGCAGCCCGCTACCCGGGGGGGGGGAGACCCAGTACTTC
few	TRBV12-3/TRBV12-4	TRBJ2-7	TRBD2	CASSPWTSGTEQYF	TGTGCCAGCAGTCCTTGGACTAGCGGGACCGAGCAGTACTTC
many	TRBV14	TRBJ1-3	.	CASSHGITRGLRNTIYF	TGTGCCAGCAGCCACGGGATCACACGCGGCCTAAGAAACACCATATATTTT
few	TRBV6-5	TRBJ2-5	TRBD1	CASSYSQGQAQVKTQYF	TGTGCCAGCAGTTACTCGCAGGGACAGGCCCAAGTTAAGACCCAGTACTTC
many	TRBV5-1	TRBJ2-3	TRBD1	CASSSRGQGRTDTQYF	TGCGCCAGCAGCAGCAGGGGACAGGGTCGCACAGATACGCAGTATTTT
.	TRBV5-1	TRBJ2-1	TRBD2	CASSLNSASGGYYEQFF	TGCGCCAGCAGCTTGAACTCAGCTAGCGGGGGGTATTATGAGCAGTTCTTC
many	TRBV24-1	TRBJ2-6	TRBD1	CATEQGGRAISGANVLTF	TGTGCCACCGAACAGGGGGGAAGGGCCATCTCTGGGGCCAACGTCCTGACTTTC
.	TRBV6-1	TRBJ2-2	TRBD2	CAGTSGRNTGELFF	TGTGCAGGGACTAGCGGGAGAAACACCGGGGAGCTGTTTTTT
medium-sized	TRBV27	TRBJ1-5	.	CASSSSPDRAEPQHF	TGTGCCAGCAGTTCCTCCCCCGACCGGGCCGAGCCCCAGCATTTT
many	TRBV29-1	TRBJ1-1	.	CSAQPVTEAFF	TGCAGCGCCCAACCGGTTACTGAAGCTTTCTTT
few	TRBV7-6	TRBJ2-1	.	CASSSQAPYNEQFF	TGTGCCAGCAGCTCGCAGGCGCCCTACAATGAGCAGTTCTTC
many	TRBV10-3	TRBJ2-3	TRBD2	CAIREGGGRTDTQYF	TGTGCCATCAGGGAGGGAGGCGGGAGAACAGATACGCAGTATTTT
few	TRBV24-1	TRBJ1-4	.	CATSDPGLNEKLFF	TGTGCCACCAGTGACCCCGGCCTTAATGAAAAACTGTTTTTT
.	TRBV5-8	TRBJ1-1	TRBD1	CASSHRGRVAEAFF	TGTGCCAGCAGTCACAGGGGGCGCGTTGCTGAAGCTTTCTTT
many	TRBV20-1	TRBJ1-5	.	CSAGTNQPQHF	TGCAGTGCTGGGACGAATCAGCCCCAGCATTTT
.	TRBV11-2	TRBJ2-5	TRBD1	CASSLLVTGVSGETQYF	TGTGCCAGCAGCTTATTAGTGACAGGGGTCAGTGGGGAGACCCAGTACTTC
many	TRBV6-4	TRBJ2-3	TRBD1	CASSDSRGHTDTQYF	TGTGCCAGCAGTGACTCCAGGGGGCACACAGATACGCAGTATTTT
many	TRBV3-1	TRBJ2-1	.	CASSQERAVYNEQFF	TGTGCCAGCAGCCAAGAACGTGCGGTATACAATGAGCAGTTCTTC
few	TRBV20-1	TRBJ1-1	.	CSASGGRGFTEAFF	TGCAGTGCTAGCGGCGGGAGGGGGTTTACTGAAGCTTTCTTT
.	TRBV12-3/TRBV12-4	TRBJ2-2	TRBD2	CAFCLAGGGTNTGELFF	TGTGCCTTCTGTTTAGCGGGGGGGGGAACGAACACCGGGGAGCTGTTTTTT
few	TRBV20-1	TRBJ1-1	.	CSARGLFTEAFF	TGCAGTGCTAGAGGACTCTTCACTGAAGCTTTCTTT
.	TRBV5-1	TRBJ1-2	TRBD1	CASSSDRGFYGYTF	TGCGCCAGCAGCTCGGACAGGGGCTTCTATGGCTACACCTTC
few	TRBV6-1	TRBJ2-2	.	CATALEAGELFF	TGTGCCACTGCACTAGAGGCCGGGGAGCTGTTTTTT
many	TRBV7-2	TRBJ2-4	TRBD1	CASSLVGTGNLNIQYF	TGTGCCAGCAGCTTAGTTGGGACAGGAAACTTAAACATTCAGTACTTC
many	TRBV5-5	TRBJ2-7	TRBD2	CASSFRLAAYEQYF	TGTGCCAGCAGCTTCCGCCTAGCGGCCTACGAGCAGTACTTC